A selection of T cell receptor beta chains follows, all from one sample in a study of ipilimumab plus nivolumab after autologous stem cell transplantation. The assay was immunoSEQ multiplex PCR, and TCRdb's table has in-frame clones only and misses some. The sample holds fewer than 30,000 clones, about 82% seen once. Sequencing was performed on PBMCs, taken in a trial of ipilimumab plus nivolumab as post-transplant consolidation. These receptors all come from a male donor with diffuse large B-cell lymphoma. The CDR3 runs from the conserved cysteine through the conserved F or W. D genes are given only for firm matches. The size field is filled for only some rows; it gives once, few, many or a size class.

v_gene: TRBV5-6
abundance: .
j_gene: TRBJ2-7
d_gene: .
CDR3aa: CASSFGGPYYEQYF
CDR3nt: TGTGCCAGCAGCTTCGGGGGGCCATACTACGAGCAGTACTTC

v_gene: TRBV6-5
abundance: .
j_gene: TRBJ2-1
d_gene: .
CDR3aa: CASSYSAAYNEQFF
CDR3nt: TGTGCCAGCAGTTACTCGGCAGCTTACAATGAGCAGTTCTTC

v_gene: TRBV5-3
abundance: few
j_gene: TRBJ2-7
d_gene: .
CDR3aa: CASSLDAAYEQYF
CDR3nt: TGTGCCAGCAGCTTGGATGCGGCCTACGAGCAGTACTTC

v_gene: TRBV19
abundance: .
j_gene: TRBJ1-2
d_gene: .
CDR3aa: CASTARHGLLWGGYTF
CDR3nt: TGTGCCAGTACCGCTCGCCATGGACTCCTCTGGGGAGGCTACACCTTC

v_gene: TRBV25-1
abundance: .
j_gene: TRBJ2-1
d_gene: .
CDR3aa: CASTRGDNEQFF
CDR3nt: TGTGCCAGTACCCGGGGAGACAATGAGCAGTTCTTC

v_gene: TRBV9
abundance: .
j_gene: TRBJ2-6
d_gene: .
CDR3aa: CASSVWGVGANVLTF
CDR3nt: TGTGCCAGCAGCGTATGGGGGGTCGGGGCCAACGTCCTGACTTTC

v_gene: TRBV4-3
abundance: .
j_gene: TRBJ1-4
d_gene: .
CDR3aa: CASSQDIGQGSEKLFF
CDR3nt: TGCGCCAGCAGCCAAGATATCGGGCAGGGAAGTGAAAAACTGTTTTTT

v_gene: TRBV11-2
abundance: once
j_gene: TRBJ2-7
d_gene: .
CDR3aa: CASSPLNLGVYF
CDR3nt: TGTGCCAGCAGCCCTCTCAACTTAGGGGTGTACTTC

v_gene: TRBV5-6
abundance: .
j_gene: TRBJ1-1
d_gene: TRBD1
CDR3aa: CASSLARQGRMMDTEAFF
CDR3nt: TGTGCCAGCAGCTTGGCGCGACAGGGGCGGATGATGGACACTGAAGCTTTCTTT

v_gene: TRBV6-5
abundance: .
j_gene: TRBJ1-4
d_gene: .
CDR3aa: CASSRRGEKLFF
CDR3nt: TGTGCCAGCAGCCGCCGTGGGGAAAAACTGTTTTTT

v_gene: TRBV6-6
abundance: .
j_gene: TRBJ1-1
d_gene: .
CDR3aa: CASNLGVGGTEAFF
CDR3nt: TGTGCCAGCAACCTCGGGGTGGGGGGCACTGAAGCTTTCTTT

v_gene: TRBV5-1
abundance: once
j_gene: TRBJ1-2
d_gene: .
CDR3aa: CASSLDPEPYGYTF
CDR3nt: TGCGCCAGCAGCTTGGACCCAGAGCCTTATGGCTACACCTTC

v_gene: TRBV7-9
abundance: .
j_gene: TRBJ2-1
d_gene: .
CDR3aa: CASSPPDRVHNEQFF
CDR3nt: TGTGCCAGCAGCCCTCCGGACAGAGTACACAATGAGCAGTTCTTC

v_gene: TRBV5-1
abundance: .
j_gene: TRBJ1-2
d_gene: .
CDR3aa: CASSLGSGRANYGYTF
CDR3nt: TGCGCCAGCAGCTTGGGGTCGGGGAGAGCTAACTATGGCTACACCTTC

v_gene: TRBV5-6
abundance: .
j_gene: TRBJ2-2
d_gene: .
CDR3aa: CASSLGVSAGELFF
CDR3nt: TGTGCCAGCAGCTTGGGAGTATCGGCCGGGGAGCTGTTTTTT

v_gene: TRBV16
abundance: .
j_gene: TRBJ1-5
d_gene: TRBD1
CDR3aa: CASSQDRDQPQHF
CDR3nt: TGTGCCAGCAGCCAGGACAGGGACCAGCCCCAGCATTTT

v_gene: TRBV5-6
abundance: few
j_gene: TRBJ1-2
d_gene: .
CDR3aa: CASSLFSGTGIGGYTF
CDR3nt: TGTGCCAGCAGCTTGTTCTCCGGGACTGGGATAGGTGGCTACACCTTC

v_gene: TRBV7-6
abundance: .
j_gene: TRBJ2-1
d_gene: TRBD2
CDR3aa: CASCRAGGPGNEQFF
CDR3nt: TGTGCCAGCTGTCGGGCGGGGGGGCCCGGCAATGAGCAGTTCTTC

v_gene: TRBV2
abundance: .
j_gene: TRBJ1-1
d_gene: .
CDR3aa: CASRPTTTGYTEAFF
CDR3nt: TGTGCCAGCAGACCCACTACGACAGGTTACACTGAAGCTTTCTTT

v_gene: TRBV7-2
abundance: .
j_gene: TRBJ2-3
d_gene: .
CDR3aa: CASSFRQSTDTQYF
CDR3nt: TGTGCCAGCAGCTTTAGACAGAGCACAGATACGCAGTATTTT

v_gene: TRBV19
abundance: .
j_gene: TRBJ2-5
d_gene: TRBD2
CDR3aa: CATTSGPQETQYF
CDR3nt: TGTGCCACTACTAGCGGGCCGCAAGAGACCCAGTACTTC

v_gene: TRBV28
abundance: .
j_gene: TRBJ1-2
d_gene: .
CDR3aa: CASLREDYGYTF
CDR3nt: TGTGCCAGCTTAAGGGAAGACTATGGCTACACCTTC

v_gene: TRBV19
abundance: .
j_gene: TRBJ2-1
d_gene: .
CDR3aa: CASSIFLGPNEQFF
CDR3nt: TGTGCCAGTAGTATCTTCCTGGGGCCCAATGAGCAGTTCTTC

v_gene: TRBV27
abundance: .
j_gene: TRBJ1-1
d_gene: TRBD1
CDR3aa: CASNRGPNTEAFF
CDR3nt: TGTGCCAGTAACAGGGGGCCTAACACTGAAGCTTTCTTT

v_gene: TRBV13
abundance: .
j_gene: TRBJ2-1
d_gene: TRBD2
CDR3aa: CASNRRGGPNEQFF
CDR3nt: TGTGCCAGCAACCGACGGGGGGGCCCTAATGAGCAGTTCTTC

v_gene: TRBV11-1
abundance: few
j_gene: TRBJ2-5
d_gene: TRBD2
CDR3aa: CASSSLAGAQETQYF
CDR3nt: TGTGCCAGCAGCTCTTTAGCGGGGGCCCAAGAGACCCAGTACTTC

v_gene: TRBV18
abundance: .
j_gene: TRBJ1-1
d_gene: .
CDR3aa: CASSPFGGGMNTEAFF
CDR3nt: TGTGCCAGCTCACCATTCGGGGGGGGGATGAACACTGAAGCTTTCTTT

v_gene: TRBV5-1
abundance: .
j_gene: TRBJ2-3
d_gene: TRBD2
CDR3aa: CASSYSGGVSDTQYF
CDR3nt: TGCGCCAGCAGCTACAGCGGGGGGGTATCAGATACGCAGTATTTT

v_gene: TRBV6-6
abundance: .
j_gene: TRBJ2-1
d_gene: TRBD1
CDR3aa: CASSNDRVGYNEQFF
CDR3nt: TGTGCCAGCAGTAACGACAGGGTGGGCTACAATGAGCAGTTCTTC

v_gene: TRBV5-1
abundance: .
j_gene: TRBJ1-5
d_gene: .
CDR3aa: CASSEGFGRGQPQHF
CDR3nt: TGCGCCAGCAGCGAAGGGTTCGGGAGGGGTCAGCCCCAGCATTTT

v_gene: TRBV2
abundance: .
j_gene: TRBJ1-4
d_gene: TRBD1
CDR3aa: CASSESWGDRGKLFF
CDR3nt: TGTGCCAGCAGTGAATCCTGGGGTGACAGGGGAAAACTGTTTTTT

v_gene: TRBV5-4
abundance: .
j_gene: TRBJ2-3
d_gene: TRBD2
CDR3aa: CASSGGLAGGTDTQYF
CDR3nt: TGTGCCAGCAGCGGCGGACTAGCGGGGGGCACAGATACGCAGTATTTT

v_gene: TRBV5-4
abundance: .
j_gene: TRBJ1-2
d_gene: .
CDR3aa: CASSSAGFGYGYTF
CDR3nt: TGTGCCAGCAGCTCCGCAGGGTTTGGCTATGGCTACACCTTC

v_gene: TRBV7-9
abundance: once
j_gene: TRBJ2-7
d_gene: .
CDR3aa: CASSPSYEQYF
CDR3nt: TGTGCCAGCAGCCCCTCCTACGAGCAGTACTTC

v_gene: TRBV6-5
abundance: .
j_gene: TRBJ1-2
d_gene: TRBD1
CDR3aa: CASRQGGTFYGYTF
CDR3nt: TGTGCCAGCAGGCAGGGGGGCACCTTCTATGGCTACACCTTC

v_gene: TRBV18
abundance: .
j_gene: TRBJ2-4
d_gene: TRBD1
CDR3aa: CASSQRDRDDIQYF
CDR3nt: TGTGCCAGCTCACAAAGGGACAGGGATGACATTCAGTACTTC

v_gene: TRBV2
abundance: .
j_gene: TRBJ1-1
d_gene: .
CDR3aa: CASTHLVTEAFF
CDR3nt: TGTGCCAGCACCCACCTGGTCACTGAAGCTTTCTTT

v_gene: TRBV12-1
abundance: .
j_gene: TRBJ2-7
d_gene: .
CDR3aa: CASSREGGNEQYF
CDR3nt: TGTGCCAGCAGCAGAGAGGGGGGGAACGAGCAGTACTTC

v_gene: TRBV6-4
abundance: .
j_gene: TRBJ1-6
d_gene: .
CDR3aa: CASSDHRGSPLHF
CDR3nt: TGTGCCAGCAGTGACCACCGAGGGTCACCCCTCCACTTT

v_gene: TRBV6-1
abundance: .
j_gene: TRBJ2-7
d_gene: TRBD1
CDR3aa: CATSWTGYAYEQYF
CDR3nt: TGTGCCACTTCTTGGACAGGCTATGCCTACGAGCAGTACTTC

v_gene: TRBV19
abundance: .
j_gene: TRBJ2-4
d_gene: .
CDR3aa: CASSLAKNIQYF
CDR3nt: TGTGCCAGTAGTTTAGCCAAAAACATTCAGTACTTC

v_gene: TRBV7-2
abundance: once
j_gene: TRBJ2-7
d_gene: TRBD1
CDR3aa: CASSSATGAYEQYF
CDR3nt: TGTGCCAGCAGCTCAGCTACAGGGGCCTACGAGCAGTACTTC

v_gene: TRBV21-1
abundance: .
j_gene: TRBJ1-1
d_gene: .
CDR3aa: CASSISRLTGIGTEAFF
CDR3nt: TGTGCCAGCAGCATATCACGTTTAACAGGGATTGGCACTGAAGCTTTCTTT

v_gene: TRBV5-4
abundance: .
j_gene: TRBJ2-6
d_gene: .
CDR3aa: CASSAYVPGANVLTF
CDR3nt: TGTGCCAGCAGCGCGTATGTGCCTGGGGCCAACGTCCTGACTTTC

v_gene: TRBV5-6
abundance: .
j_gene: TRBJ1-6
d_gene: .
CDR3aa: CATGFRGAGDSPLHF
CDR3nt: TGTGCCACCGGATTTCGCGGCGCGGGGGACTCACCCCTCCACTTT

v_gene: TRBV4-1
abundance: .
j_gene: TRBJ1-5
d_gene: TRBD1
CDR3aa: CASSQDGTGDQPQHF
CDR3nt: TGCGCCAGCAGCCAAGACGGGACAGGGGATCAGCCCCAGCATTTT

v_gene: TRBV6-5
abundance: .
j_gene: TRBJ2-7
d_gene: TRBD2
CDR3aa: CASSRTSGGLEQYF
CDR3nt: TGTGCCAGCAGCAGGACTAGCGGGGGGTTGGAGCAGTACTTC

v_gene: TRBV6-5
abundance: .
j_gene: TRBJ2-5
d_gene: .
CDR3aa: CASLPGRWGPETQYF
CDR3nt: TGTGCCAGCCTCCCCGGGCGGTGGGGGCCAGAGACCCAGTACTTC

v_gene: TRBV11-2
abundance: once
j_gene: TRBJ2-7
d_gene: .
CDR3aa: CASRVVGGLDEQYF
CDR3nt: TGTGCCAGCAGGGTCGTGGGGGGCCTGGACGAGCAGTACTTC

v_gene: TRBV9
abundance: .
j_gene: TRBJ2-5
d_gene: TRBD1
CDR3aa: CASSAEKRQGTGETQYF
CDR3nt: TGTGCCAGCAGCGCTGAAAAAAGACAGGGGACAGGAGAGACCCAGTACTTC

v_gene: TRBV5-4
abundance: .
j_gene: TRBJ2-2
d_gene: .
CDR3aa: CASSLLRSLTRAGELFF
CDR3nt: TGTGCCAGCAGCTTGCTTCGGAGCCTCACGAGGGCCGGGGAGCTGTTTTTT

v_gene: TRBV5-6
abundance: once
j_gene: TRBJ2-5
d_gene: .
CDR3aa: CASSLERVETQYF
CDR3nt: TGTGCCAGCAGCTTGGAGCGGGTGGAGACCCAGTACTTC

v_gene: TRBV20-1
abundance: .
j_gene: TRBJ2-5
d_gene: .
CDR3aa: CSASQETQYF
CDR3nt: TGCAGTGCCTCCCAAGAGACCCAGTACTTC

v_gene: TRBV7-2
abundance: once
j_gene: TRBJ2-7
d_gene: .
CDR3aa: CASSDRTPTYEQYF
CDR3nt: TGTGCCAGCAGCGACCGGACTCCAACTTACGAGCAGTACTTC

v_gene: TRBV11-3
abundance: .
j_gene: TRBJ2-3
d_gene: TRBD2
CDR3aa: CASSPRAGGPTDTQYF
CDR3nt: TGTGCCAGCAGCCCTCGAGCGGGGGGGCCCACAGATACGCAGTATTTT